These 13 T cell receptor beta chains came from one sample sequenced in a study of blood T cell repertoires in COVID-19. TCRdb's copy holds only in-frame clones and misses some; the assay was immunoSEQ multiplex PCR. This sample carries about 74,000 clones, more than 90% of them seen once, and the ten largest clones take about a tenth. Sequenced sample: peripheral blood. The receptors come from a human donor in a cohort sampled during active COVID-19.

The chain is built from TRBV10-3 and TRBJ2-7; 13 bases are a match to TRBD2. From germline, CDR1 is ENHRY and CDR2 SYGVKD. J was trimmed by 3 bases and V by 11 bases; bases with no gene match: 10. The CDR3 length is 15 residues. The CDR3 loop is CAAGTSGIHYYEQYF. In nucleotides, the CDR3 is TGTGCCGCCGGGACTAGCGGGATCCACTACTACGAGCAGTACTTC.

The chain combines TRBV3-1 (or the pseudogene TRBV3-2) with TRBJ2-1; 8 bases fit TRBD2. This CDR3 has 21 amino acids. Trimming took 4 bases from V and 0 from J; bases not matched to a gene: 20. Per germline, CDR1 LGHDT and CDR2 YNNKEL (reference sequence). The CDR3 region has the DNA TGTGCCAGCAGCCGAGAAAATCCGACTAGCGCATACTCCAGCTCCTACAATGAGCAGTTCTTC. It translates to CASSRENPTSAYSSSYNEQFF.

Note on this clone: One end of the junction does not line up with germline, which may come from a read error. This chain links TRBV29-1 with TRBJ2-1; 10 bases map to TRBD1. CDR3 length: 14 residues. Germline V lookup: CDR1 SQVTM, CDR2 ANQGSEA. In DNA form, the CDR3 reads TGCAGCGCTGAAGGGACAGGGGCCTACAATGAGCAGTTCTTC. Translated, it gives CSAEGTGAYNEQFF.

The chain carries TRBV18 and TRBJ2-7; 9 bases fit TRBD1. The trim removed 4 bases at V and 3 bases at J, leaving 4 bases unmatched. Germline values: CDR1 KGHSH, CDR2 LQKENI. The CDR3 is 14 amino acids. The CDR3 protein is CASSLQGANYEQYF. CDR3 DNA: TGTGCCAGCTCACTACAGGGGGCCAACTACGAGCAGTACTTC.

The rearrangement joins TRBV10-3 to TRBJ2-3, with 7 positions matching TRBD1. The CDR3 loop spans 13 amino acids. The germline V gene has CDR1 ENHRY and CDR2 SYGVKD. With V trimmed by 7 bases and J by 2 bases, 3 bases remained unmatched. CDR3 sequence (DNA): TGTGCCATCAACGACAGGGACACAGATACGCAGTATTTT. This encodes CAINDRDTDTQYF.

The V and J genes are TRBV5-1 and TRBJ1-2; 8 bases match TRBD1. CDR3 length equals 19 residues. Germline CDR1 reads SGHRS; CDR2 reads YFSETQ. Trimming cost V 0 bases and J 8 bases; bases outside gene matches: 21. The CDR3 DNA reads as TGCGCCAGCAGCTTGGGAGAGACAGGGGCCCTATGGGCCTGGGGAGGCTACACCTTC. This encodes CASSLGETGALWAWGGYTF.

V usage is TRBV27 and J usage is TRBJ2-3; TRBD2 agrees at 7 bases. CDR1 is MNHEY and CDR2 is SMNVEV in the germline V gene (reference sequence). This CDR3 has 17 residues. V lost 6 bases to trimming and J lost 1 base; unmatched junction nucleotides: 13. The CDR3, as DNA: TGTGCCAGCAGCCCGAGCCGGGGGGACTGGCGCACAGATACGCAGTATTTT. It yields the protein CASSPSRGDWRTDTQYF.

V and J are TRBV11-2 and TRBJ2-5; D remains unclear. V shed 7 bases and J shed 2 bases, with 14 bases lying between them. This CDR3 spans 14 amino acids. CDR1 SGHAT and CDR2 FQNNGV come from the germline V gene. Here the CDR3 reads CASTPPAHQETQYF. DNA of the CDR3: TGTGCCAGCACCCCCCCCGCGCATCAAGAGACCCAGTACTTC.

J is TRBJ2-5 and V is TRBV15; TRBD1 matches at 9 bases. Germline V gives CDR1 LNHNV, CDR2 YYDKDF (reference sequence). This CDR3 region has 18 residues. V dropped 1 base and J dropped 6; count of bases not matched to a gene: 15. CDR3 sequence reads: CATSRAHLPGTGRKTQYF. CDR3 sequence (DNA): TGTGCCACCAGCAGAGCCCACCTTCCCGGGACAGGGAGAAAGACCCAGTACTTC. The variable domain in full, with the rest retrieved from reference TRBV15 and TRBJ2-5, is DAMVIQNPRYQVTQFGKPVTLSCSQTLNHNVMYWYQQKSSQAPKLLFHYYDKDFNNEADTPDNFQSRRPNTSFCFLDIRSPGLGDTAMYLCATSRAHLPGTGRKTQYFGPGTRLLVL.

This chain links TRBV4-1 with TRBJ1-5; D is unclear. The germline gives CDR1 MGHRA, CDR2 YSYEKL. V was trimmed by 0 bases and J by 8 bases, leaving 8 bases between them. This CDR3 is 13 amino acids long. CDR3 residues: CASSQDFSKPQHF. CDR3 DNA sequence: TGCGCCAGCAGCCAAGATTTTTCCAAGCCCCAGCATTTT.

J is TRBJ1-2 and V is TRBV19; 8 bases match TRBD1. Germline loops: CDR1 LNHDA, CDR2 SQIVND (reference sequence). This CDR3 region has 13 residues. V lost 5 bases, J lost 4 bases, and 3 bases stayed unmatched. The CDR3 spells CASSPGQGYGYTF. The CDR3 DNA sequence: TGTGCCAGTAGTCCCGGACAGGGCTATGGCTACACCTTC. The complete variable domain, with remaining parts taken from reference TRBV19 and TRBJ1-2, reads DGGITQSPKYLFRKEGQNVTLSCEQNLNHDAMYWYRQDPGQGLRLIYYSQIVNDFQKGDIAEGYSVSREKKESFPLTVTSAQKNPTAFYLCASSPGQGYGYTFGSGTRLTVV.

The rearrangement links TRBV29-1 to TRBJ2-3, with 8 bases lining up with TRBD2. Germline V gene data show CDR1 as SQVTM and CDR2 as ANQGSEA. The CDR3 length is 16 residues. V shed 6 bases and J 0 bases; nucleotides not matched to a gene: 11. CDR3 amino acids: CSVPLLAGTSTDTQYF. The DNA for the CDR3 is TGCAGCGTCCCCTTATTAGCGGGGACTAGCACAGATACGCAGTATTTT.

The chain links TRBV27 to TRBJ1-4; tentative D call: TRBD1 (5 bases). Germline lookup yields CDR1 MNHEY and CDR2 SMNVEV (reference sequence). With 11 bases removed from V and 3 bases from J, the gap between germline ends came to 16 bases. This CDR3 spans 14 amino acids. In nucleotides, the CDR3 is TGTGCCTCCCGTGGGCGGGGGTCTAATGAAAAACTGTTTTTT. It yields the protein CASRGRGSNEKLFF.